This paragraph covers one TCR beta chain sequence. These data belong to a study of blood T cell repertoires in COVID-19. This table comes from immunoSEQ multiplex PCR, and its TCRdb copy is limited to in-frame clones, with some not included. Among around 170,000 clones listed, approximately 88% were seen once. This CDR3 is 13 amino acids long. CDR1 KGHDR and CDR2 SFDVKD come from the germline V gene. Between the trimmed V and J ends, which lost 9 bases and 0 bases, there was a span of 7 bases. The sequence came from a man aged 18 to 30 with active or convalescent COVID-19. Specimen: peripheral blood. The chain carries TRBV24-1 and TRBJ2-2, with TRBD2 as a possible D gene (5 bases). The CDR3 region has the DNA TGTGCCACCCTGGGAGCGAACACCGGGGAGCTGTTTTTT. This sequence encodes CATLGANTGELFF.